The subject of this entry is one T cell receptor beta chain. The antigen is not known. Sequenced by immunoSEQ multiplex PCR; TCRdb stores in-frame clones only, minus some. The sample includes tens of thousands of clones, just under 80% of them seen just once. Stated time point: baseline pretreatment blood. Documented treatment: 15 Gy SBRT to primary tumor, nephrectomy 4 weeks later. Radiation-treated patients gave blood at baseline, week 2 and week 4. The entry originates in a study of radiation and T cells in renal cell carcinoma. For the study at large: Nephrectomy followed 15 Gy stereotactic body radiation by 4 weeks.

Whole-study results and caveats: From baseline, blood top tumor clonotypes peaked at 2 weeks post-radiation.

The source material was blood, sampled from a patient whose treatment included radiotherapy and nephrectomy. This receptor was obtained from a man aged 55 to 70 with renal cell carcinoma.

CDR3 nucleotides: TGTGCCAGCAGCTCCCCTAGCACAGATACGCAGTATTTT. Translated: CASSSPSTDTQYF. V is TRBV9 and J is TRBJ2-3, with D uncertain. The CDR3 is made up of 13 amino acids. The germline V gene has CDR1 SGDLS and CDR2 YYNGEE. Trimming stripped 4 bases from V and 0 bases from J, with 6 bases between.